The TCR beta chain under discussion was sequenced for a study of T cell changes during pregnancy in multiple sclerosis. Assay: immunoSEQ multiplex PCR; the TCRdb copy retains only in-frame clones and omits some. This table has 99,000 or so clones, roughly 92% appearing once. The sequence was obtained from a female donor with multiple sclerosis, enrolled in a pregnancy study. Sequencing was performed on peripheral blood, taken after pregnancy.

The CDR3 reads CASSQRPARADTIYF. DNA of the CDR3: TGCGCCAGCAGCCAACGCCCGGCCAGGGCTGACACCATATATTTT. The chain is built from TRBV4-1 and TRBJ1-3; tentative D call: TRBD1 (5 bases). V was trimmed by 2 bases and J by 8 bases, leaving 16 bases between them. The germline V gene has CDR1 MGHRA and CDR2 YSYEKL. The CDR3 runs 15 residues.